Below, one T cell receptor (beta chain) is given with its context. Its target is unknown. V lost 5 bases to trimming and J lost 3 bases; unmatched junction nucleotides: 9. This CDR3 has 15 amino acids. CDR1 MNHNS and CDR2 SASEGT come from the germline V gene. These data originate in a study of OX40 agonist ivuxolimab in advanced cancers. Study-level findings and limits: Not determined was the antigen specificity of the expanded peripheral T cells. Expanded clones tended on average to be more numerous among CD8+ T cells than CD4+.

Measured with immunoSEQ multiplex PCR; TCRdb has only the in-frame clones, and not every one. This table has over 55,000 clones, roughly 82% appearing once. The genes are TRBV6-1 and TRBJ1-1; 7 bases are shared with TRBD1. The starting material was CD4+ or CD8+ T cells sorted from blood, obtained in a trial of the OX40 agonist ivuxolimab. This clonotype was obtained from an adult with an advanced solid tumor such as melanoma, head and neck, liver or kidney cancer. CDR3 DNA: TGTGCCAGCAGTCTAACCAGACAGGGCGACACTGAAGCTTTCTTT. Amino acid sequence: CASSLTRQGDTEAFF.